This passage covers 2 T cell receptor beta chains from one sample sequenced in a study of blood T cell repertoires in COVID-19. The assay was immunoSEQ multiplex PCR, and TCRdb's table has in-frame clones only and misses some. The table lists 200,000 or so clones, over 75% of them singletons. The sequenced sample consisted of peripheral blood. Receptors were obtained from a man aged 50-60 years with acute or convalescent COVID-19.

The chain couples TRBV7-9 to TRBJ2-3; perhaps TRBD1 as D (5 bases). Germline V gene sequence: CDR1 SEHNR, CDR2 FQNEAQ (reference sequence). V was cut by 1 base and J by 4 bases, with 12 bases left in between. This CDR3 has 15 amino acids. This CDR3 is CASSLVLGAADTQYF. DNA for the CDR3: TGTGCCAGCAGCTTAGTTCTAGGGGCAGCAGATACGCAGTATTTT.

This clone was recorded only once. CDR3 sequence reads: CASSPQGLTNSPLHF. The CDR3 nucleotides are TGTGCCAGCAGCCCGCAGGGGCTGACGAATTCACCCCTCCACTTT. This chain joins TRBV3-1 (or the pseudogene TRBV3-2) and TRBJ1-6; tentatively, D is TRBD1 (6 bases). Per germline, CDR1 LGHDT and CDR2 YNNKEL (reference sequence). The CDR3 consists of 15 residues. V was shortened by 4 bases and J by 7 bases, with 14 bases between the two germline ends.